This is a list of T cell receptor beta chains from one sample in a study of cytomegalovirus exposure and HLA in healthy donors. Libraries were prepared by immunoSEQ multiplex PCR; TCRdb keeps only in-frame clonotypes and omits some of them. Of under 250,000 clones listed, around 87% are singletons. Material for sequencing was PBMCs. These receptors were collected from a woman aged 18-29 years in good health and CMV-seropositive. Both conserved end residues are part of each CDR3. Each record gives: D gene, clone size, J gene, V gene, CDR3 DNA, CDR3 protein. D genes are given only for firm matches. The size field is filled for only some rows; it gives once, few, many or a size class.

D: .
size: .
J: TRBJ2-1
V: TRBV6-1
DNA: TGTGCCAGCAGTGAACAGGGCTACAATGAGCAGTTCTTC
CDR3: CASSEQGYNEQFF

D: .
size: .
J: TRBJ1-2
V: TRBV7-2
DNA: TGTGCCAGCAGCCCCGGGACATATGGCTACACCTTC
CDR3: CASSPGTYGYTF

D: TRBD1
size: .
J: TRBJ1-1
V: TRBV7-9
DNA: TGTGCCAGCAGCTCTACCTGGACAGGGGGGAACACTGAAGCTTTCTTT
CDR3: CASSSTWTGGNTEAFF

D: .
size: .
J: TRBJ2-5
V: TRBV18
DNA: TGTGCCAGCTCACCCCAGGTACGGGAGACCCAGTACTTC
CDR3: CASSPQVRETQYF

D: TRBD1
size: .
J: TRBJ1-1
V: TRBV2
DNA: TGTGCCAGCAGTCCACGGGGGGCCAGGGGGCGGACTGAAGCTTTCTTT
CDR3: CASSPRGARGRTEAFF

D: TRBD1
size: .
J: TRBJ1-2
V: TRBV7-9
DNA: TGTGCCAGCAGCTTCGGGACAGGGGACTATGGCTACACCTTC
CDR3: CASSFGTGDYGYTF

D: .
size: .
J: TRBJ1-4
V: TRBV9
DNA: TGTGCCAGCAGCCCAGGGAGGGCTAATGAAAAACTGTTTTTT
CDR3: CASSPGRANEKLFF

D: TRBD2
size: .
J: TRBJ2-7
V: TRBV9
DNA: TGTGCCAGCAGCGTAGGAGGCGGGAGCGAGCAGTACTTC
CDR3: CASSVGGGSEQYF

D: TRBD1
size: .
J: TRBJ1-1
V: TRBV2
DNA: TGTGCCAGCAGGGCTCGGACAGGGGGAACTGAAGCTTTCTTT
CDR3: CASRARTGGTEAFF

D: .
size: .
J: TRBJ2-7
V: TRBV2
DNA: TGTGCCAGCAGTGTAGTAGACGAGCAGTACTTC
CDR3: CASSVVDEQYF

D: .
size: .
J: TRBJ2-2
V: TRBV18
DNA: TGTGCCAGCTCATCTCCCGGGATAGCAGGAACCCAAAGGGGGGAGCTGTTTTTT
CDR3: CASSSPGIAGTQRGELFF

D: .
size: once
J: TRBJ1-2
V: TRBV19
DNA: TGTGCCAGTAGTATCCAGGGAAGGTATGGCTACACCTTC
CDR3: CASSIQGRYGYTF

D: .
size: .
J: TRBJ1-4
V: TRBV5-1
DNA: TGCGCCAGCAGACCGGGACACCTTAATGAAAAACTGTTTTTT
CDR3: CASRPGHLNEKLFF

D: .
size: .
J: TRBJ2-7
V: TRBV18
DNA: TGTGCCAGCAGAAGGACAGAAGACTACGAGCAGTACTTC
CDR3: CASRRTEDYEQYF

D: .
size: once
J: TRBJ1-1
V: TRBV5-4
DNA: TGTGCCAGCAGCTTGGGCCCGGGGGTTGCTGAAGCTTTCTTT
CDR3: CASSLGPGVAEAFF

D: .
size: .
J: TRBJ2-7
V: TRBV28
DNA: TGTGCCAGCAGTTTTTCGGGCTCCTACGAGCAGTACTTC
CDR3: CASSFSGSYEQYF

D: .
size: .
J: TRBJ1-2
V: TRBV9
DNA: TGTGCCAGCAGCGCAGAGGGGGGGGCGTACGGCTACACCTTC
CDR3: CASSAEGGAYGYTF

D: .
size: .
J: TRBJ2-1
V: TRBV7-9
DNA: TGTGCCAGCAGCCCCAATTACAATGAGCAGTTCTTC
CDR3: CASSPNYNEQFF

D: TRBD1
size: .
J: TRBJ1-5
V: TRBV18
DNA: TGTGCCAGCTCACTCGGACAGGGGGCAGGTCAGCCCCAGCATTTT
CDR3: CASSLGQGAGQPQHF

D: .
size: .
J: TRBJ1-4
V: TRBV7-9
DNA: TGTGCCAGCGCGGACAGCTTATCCGATAGACGGGCCCCTGGGGAAAAACTGTTTTTT
CDR3: CASADSLSDRRAPGEKLFF

D: .
size: few
J: TRBJ2-7
V: TRBV7-9
DNA: TGTGCCAGCAGCTTAAGGCGCGACGGGTTCGATGAGCAGTACTTC
CDR3: CASSLRRDGFDEQYF

D: TRBD1
size: .
J: TRBJ1-2
V: TRBV27
DNA: TGTGCCAGCAGTCCAACCGGGACAGGGGACGGCTACACCTTC
CDR3: CASSPTGTGDGYTF